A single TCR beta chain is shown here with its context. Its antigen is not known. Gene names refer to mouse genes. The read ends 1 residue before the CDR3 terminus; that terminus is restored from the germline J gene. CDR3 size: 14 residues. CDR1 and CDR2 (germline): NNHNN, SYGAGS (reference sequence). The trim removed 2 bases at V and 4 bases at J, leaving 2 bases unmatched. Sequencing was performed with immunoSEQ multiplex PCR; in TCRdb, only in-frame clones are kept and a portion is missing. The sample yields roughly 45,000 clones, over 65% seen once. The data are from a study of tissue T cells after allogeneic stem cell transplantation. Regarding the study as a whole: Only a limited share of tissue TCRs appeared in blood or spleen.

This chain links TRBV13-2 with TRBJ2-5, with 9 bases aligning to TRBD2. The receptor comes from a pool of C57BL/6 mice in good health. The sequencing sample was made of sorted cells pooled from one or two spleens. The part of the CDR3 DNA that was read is TGTGCCAGCGGTGAGGGGACTGGGAAAGACACCCAGTAC. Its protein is CASGEGTGKDTQY. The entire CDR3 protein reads CASGEGTGKDTQYF.